The following is a T cell receptor beta chain sequence with its context. Its antigen is still unknown. A much larger clone differs by one base, so this may be a read error. This sample was taken from a study of T cells in Graves' hyperthyroidism and ophthalmopathy. Study results and limitations: Median prediction lead before ophthalmopathy onset was 5 to 7.5 months with the model.

Trimming took off 2 bases at V and 6 bases at J, with 14 bases between the two ends. The CDR3 loop spans 14 amino acids. Amplification of TCR beta CDR3 regions used RNA as the template. Carried out on the TCR CDR3, a first-round RT-PCR used the HTBI primer set. MiXCR was run by TCRdb on the multiplex PCR reads, yielding one entry per CDR3 protein. Found here are hundreds of thousands of distinct CDR3 sequences, around 15% of them singletons; the top ten hold around 13%. Active moderate-to-severe ophthalmopathy, Clinical Activity Score at least 3, NOSPECS at least 4, under 3 months' duration. Patients were excluded for uncontrolled infection, other autoimmune disease, pregnancy or lactation. PBMCs were sourced from less than 12 ml fresh peripheral blood.

Sequences were obtained from blood. The J gene is TRBJ2-7, the V gene TRBV12-3 or TRBV12-4; D might be TRBD1 (6 bases). The sequence was collected from a woman between 45 and 60 years old with Graves' ophthalmopathy. The CDR3 DNA reads TGTGCCAGCAGTTTACCAGGCAGGGGAGCCGAGCAGTACTTC. Protein: CASSLPGRGAEQYF.